The 16 T cell receptor beta chains below were found in one sample sequenced in a study of blood T cell repertoires in COVID-19. The assay was immunoSEQ multiplex PCR, and TCRdb's table has in-frame clones only and misses some. This sample yields some 130,000 clones, of which 55% to 75% are seen a single time; 1.9% belongs to the top ten. Material: peripheral blood. The receptors were sampled from a woman between 65 and 79 years old with acute or convalescent COVID-19.

The chain recombines TRBV18 with TRBJ2-1; maybe TRBD1 (6 bases). CDR3 length: 15 residues. Germline V gives CDR1 KGHSH, CDR2 LQKENI. Trimming shortened V by 0 bases and J by 9 bases, and 15 bases separated the two germline ends. CDR3 in amino acids: CASSPPAVTGPEQFF. CDR3 sequence (DNA): TGTGCCAGCTCACCACCGGCGGTCACAGGGCCTGAGCAGTTCTTC. Supplemented by reference TRBV18 and TRBJ2-1, the full variable domain reads NAGVMQNPRHLVRRRGQEARLRCSPMKGHSHVYWYRQLPEEGLKFMVYLQKENIIDESGMPKERFSAEFPKEGPSILRIQQVVRGDSAAYFCASSPPAVTGPEQFFGPGTRLTVL.

V gene TRBV5-1 combines with J gene TRBJ1-1; perhaps TRBD1 as D (5 bases). Per the germline V gene, CDR1 is SGHRS and CDR2 is YFSETQ. CDR3 length: 16 residues. The V gene lost 0 bases and the J gene lost 1 base, with 13 bases spanning the gap. CDR3 nucleotide sequence: TGCGCCAGCAGCTTGGAGGGTTGGGGCAGGAACACTGAAGCTTTCTTT. This translates into CASSLEGWGRNTEAFF. The full variable domain, with the rest looked up from reference TRBV5-1 and TRBJ1-1, is KAGVTQTPRYLIKTRGQQVTLSCSPISGHRSVSWYQQTPGQGLQFLFEYFSETQRNKGNFPGRFSGRQFSNSRSEMNVSTLELGDSALYLCASSLEGWGRNTEAFFGQGTRLTVV.

V gene TRBV4-1 combines with J gene TRBJ2-3; 8 nucleotides align to TRBD2. CDR3 length: 14 residues. The ends lost 1 base at V and 8 bases at J; junction bases unmatched: 5. The germline gives CDR1 MGHRA, CDR2 YSYEKL. The CDR3 region is CASSQVSGKGTQYF. The CDR3 coding sequence is TGCGCCAGCAGCCAAGTTAGCGGGAAGGGTACGCAGTATTTT.

The CDR3 sequence is CASSSREGHDEQYF. The CDR3 DNA is TGCGCCAGCAGCTCCCGGGAGGGCCACGACGAGCAGTACTTC. V is TRBV5-1 and J is TRBJ2-7, with TRBD2 identical over 8 bases. After removal of 3 bases from V and 5 bases from J, the junction contained 7 bases not matched to a gene. From germline, CDR1 is SGHRS and CDR2 YFSETQ. This CDR3 is built from 14 residues.

The rearrangement joins TRBV5-1 to TRBJ2-5, with D uncertain. Trimming shortened V by 0 bases and J by 2 bases, and 8 bases separated the two germline ends. Germline V gene lookup returns CDR1 SGHRS and CDR2 YFSETQ. The CDR3 consists of 14 residues. The CDR3 DNA reads TGCGCCAGCAGCTTGGATGGCAGGCAAGAGACCCAGTACTTC. Translating gives CASSLDGRQETQYF.

The genes are TRBV19 and TRBJ2-5; 7 bases are a match to TRBD1. The CDR3 runs to 14 residues. CDR1 is LNHDA and CDR2 is SQIVND in the germline V gene (reference sequence). V lost 11 bases to trimming and J lost 3 bases; unmatched junction nucleotides: 12. The CDR3 here is CAVSTPGQKETQYF. The CDR3 bases are TGTGCCGTTTCTACTCCGGGACAGAAAGAGACCCAGTACTTC.

The table lists this clone with a few counts. The chain joins TRBV28 to TRBJ2-3; D is unresolved. V was clipped by 6 bases and J by 12 bases, with 22 bases between them. Germline V gene lookup returns CDR1 MDHEN and CDR2 SYDVKM. The CDR3 length is 14 residues. The CDR3 sequence is CASSPDWSEMSQYF. In nucleotides, the CDR3 is TGTGCCAGCAGCCCCGACTGGTCGGAAATGAGCCAGTATTTT.

V and J are TRBV10-2 and TRBJ1-2; tentatively, D is TRBD1 (6 bases). Germline-derived CDR1 and CDR2 are WSHSY and SAAADI. Trimming removed 3 bases from V and 7 bases from J, with 9 bases in between. The CDR3 runs to 12 residues. The CDR3 loop reads CASSERGSGYTF. The CDR3 bases are TGCGCCAGCAGTGAAAGGGGGAGTGGCTACACCTTC.

J is TRBJ1-4 and V is TRBV19, with TRBD1 matching over 8 bases. CDR3 length equals 15 residues. After removal of 5 bases from V and 7 bases from J, the junction contained 9 bases not matched to a gene. Germline V gives CDR1 LNHDA, CDR2 SQIVND (reference sequence). This CDR3 reads CASSYRQGTGEKLFF. DNA for the CDR3: TGTGCCAGTAGTTACCGACAGGGGACTGGTGAAAAACTGTTTTTT.

This chain connects TRBV28 to TRBJ1-6; 8 positions agree with TRBD1. Germline trimming cut 5 bases from V and 9 bases from J; bases unmatched to any gene: 9. Germline V lookup: CDR1 MDHEN, CDR2 SYDVKM. This CDR3 is built from 15 residues. The CDR3 loop is CASSPRTGRGSPLHF. CDR3 coding DNA: TGTGCCAGCAGTCCCCGGACAGGGAGGGGTTCACCCCTCCACTTT.

This clone was observed a few times. The rearrangement uses TRBV4-1 and TRBJ1-2; D might be TRBD1 (5 bases). V lost 2 bases and J 3 bases, leaving 16 bases between the germline ends. Germline CDR1 MGHRA, CDR2 YSYEKL. The CDR3 sequence is 16 residues long. CDR3 coding DNA: TGCGCCAGCAGCCAATCCGCAAGTGGGGCCTACTATGGCTACACCTTC. Amino acids: CASSQSASGAYYGYTF.

This clone showed up just once. The chain combines TRBV7-3 with TRBJ1-2; tentatively, D is TRBD1 (6 bases). This CDR3 contains 15 residues. Germline lookup yields CDR1 SGHTA and CDR2 FQGTGA. V dropped 5 bases and J dropped 4 bases, with 17 bases sitting between them. The CDR3 DNA sequence: TGTGCCAGCAGCCGCAAATCAGGACAGTTCTATGGCTACACCTTC. Translating it yields CASSRKSGQFYGYTF.

This chain joins TRBV29-1 and TRBJ1-2; perhaps TRBD1 as D (5 bases). This CDR3 contains 15 residues. CDR1 and CDR2 from the germline V gene are SQVTM and ANQGSEA. The V and J ends lost 0 bases and 0 bases respectively, with 11 bases between them. The CDR3 bases are TGCAGCGTTGAAGAGGTCCAGGGTGCTAACTATGGCTACACCTTC. It codes for CSVEEVQGANYGYTF.

The chain carries TRBV7-2 and TRBJ1-5; D uncertain. V was cut by 2 bases and J by 2 bases, with 4 bases left in between. The CDR3 contains 13 residues. Germline-derived CDR1 and CDR2 are SGHTA and FQGNSA. Here the CDR3 reads CASSLQGNQPQHF. As DNA, the CDR3 is TGTGCCAGCAGCTTACAGGGCAATCAGCCCCAGCATTTT.

CDR3 coding DNA: TGTGCCAGCAGTGCGGGATTCTCTGGAAACACCATATATTTT. Translation gives CASSAGFSGNTIYF. The V call is TRBV2, the J call TRBJ1-3; unclear D gene. This CDR3 region has 14 residues. The ends were cut back, 4 bases at V and 0 bases at J, with 7 bases in the middle. Germline lookup yields CDR1 SNHLY and CDR2 FYNNEI.

Remarks on this clone: Other nucleotide sequences in the sample specify the same CDR3. CDR3 amino acids: CASNPGGYGYTF. The CDR3 nucleotides read TGTGCCAGCAACCCAGGGGGTTATGGCTACACCTTC. V and J are TRBV6-5 and TRBJ1-2, with 7 bases identical to TRBD1. The CDR3 is 12 residues long. Germline CDR1 MNHEY, CDR2 SVGAGI. V was pared by 7 bases and J by 5 bases, with 4 bases of the junction left unmatched.